This TCR beta chain was profiled in a study of identical twins. This clonotype was observed a few times. One entry per CDR3 protein, called by TCRdb with MiXCR from the 5' RACE reads. Of roughly 490,000 distinct CDR3 sequences listed, roughly an eighth were seen once; the top ten hold approximately 1%. Germline loops: CDR1 SGHRS, CDR2 YFSETQ. V lost 0 bases, J lost 3 bases, and 10 bases lay in between. The CDR3 consists of 15 residues. This same sample was also part of a study on yellow fever vaccine responses in identical twins.

The sample taken for sequencing was CD4+ T cells sorted from blood. J is TRBJ2-4 and V is TRBV5-1; TRBD2 might be the D (6 bases). The clonotype comes from a woman under 30 in good health. CDR3 protein: CASSLEPGVKNIQYF. The DNA of the CDR3 is TGCGCCAGCAGCTTGGAACCGGGGGTCAAAAACATTCAGTACTTC.